The 18 T cell receptor beta chains in this list originate from one sample, sequenced in a study of tumor and adjacent non-tumor tissue in lung cancer. The template was RNA from unsorted bulk tissue. TCRbeta libraries were built with three rounds of nested PCR, modified from ARM-PCR. One entry per CDR3 protein, called by TCRdb with MiXCR from the multiplex PCR reads. The sample records 75,000 to 95,000 distinct CDR3 sequences, less than 80% being singletons. The specimen was lung tumor tissue. These receptor sequences come from a man between 60 and 75 years old with non-small cell lung cancer.

This clonotype came up a few times. Since a much larger clone is just one base distant, this may be a read error. The rearrangement links TRBV5-6 to TRBJ2-7; the D gene is possibly TRBD1 (5 bases). This CDR3 has 12 residues. CDR1 and CDR2 (germline): SGHDT, YYEEEE. The CDR3 nucleotides are TGTGCCAGCAGCCCTGGGGCCTACGAGCAGCACTTC. This encodes CASSPGAYEQHF. Based on the CDR3 plus reference TRBV5-6 and TRBJ2-7, the full variable domain is DAGVTQSPTHLIKTRGQQVTLRCSPKSGHDTVSWYQQALGQGPQFIFQYYEEEERQRGNFPDRFSGHQFPNYSSELNVNALLLGDSALYLCASSPGAYEQHFGPGTRLTVT.

On this clonotype itself: A junction end diverges from the germline sequence, so it may reflect a read error. The chain employs TRBV10-3 and TRBJ2-1; 7 bases align to TRBD2. Germline V gives CDR1 ENHRY, CDR2 SYGVKD. The CDR3 totals 14 residues. The DNA of the CDR3 is TGTGCCATCAGTGCAGGGAGGGGTTACGATGCGCAGTTCTTT. It codes for CAISAGRGYDAQFF.

As concerns this clonotype: Being one base from a much bigger clone, this may be a read error. The chain uses TRBV18 and TRBJ2-5, with TRBD1 matching over 8 bases. The CDR3 contains 15 residues. Germline V gene lookup returns CDR1 KGHSH and CDR2 LQKENI. CDR3 protein: CASSPTLGQGESQYF. The CDR3 DNA reads as TGTGCCAGCTCACCGACGTTAGGACAGGGAGAGAGCCAGTACTTC.

The rearrangement uses TRBV4-1 and TRBJ2-5, with D perhaps assigned TRBD1 or TRBD2 (6 bases each). The length of the CDR3 is 14 residues. The V and J ends lost 4 bases and 5 bases respectively, with 14 bases between them. CDR1 is MGHRA, CDR2 YSYEKL, per germline. DNA for the CDR3: TGCGCCAGCAGCCTAGGGGGGTCGCGGGAGACCCAGTACTTC. Its translation: CASSLGGSRETQYF.

The V and J genes are TRBV29-1 and TRBJ2-1; D remains unclear. Germline-derived CDR1 and CDR2 are SQVTM and ANQGSEA. Deletions cut 7 bases from V and 9 bases from J, with 28 bases between. The CDR3 consists of 16 residues. The CDR3 coding sequence is TGCAGCGCTAACGAGGCCACACTGGGTGGTATGAGTGAGCAGTTCTTC. This codes for CSANEATLGGMSEQFF.

On this clonotype itself: A read error may produce the germline difference seen at one junction end. The chain combines TRBV11-2 with TRBJ1-1; a possible D gene is TRBD1 (6 bases). The germline gives CDR1 SGHAT, CDR2 FQNNGV. The CDR3 is 16 residues long. CDR3 residues: CASNLVGGGMNTEAFF. The CDR3 nucleotides are TGTGCCAGCAACTTAGTAGGGGGGGGGATGAACACTGAAGCTTTCTTC.

This clonotype was seen a single time. The junction shows a germline mismatch at one end, possibly a read error. This chain links TRBV6-2 or TRBV6-3 with TRBJ2-4, with 8 bases aligning to TRBD1. The germline V gene encodes CDR1 MNHEY and CDR2 SVGEGT. The CDR3 has 13 amino acids. CDR3 in amino acids: CASNMQGANIQYF. The CDR3 DNA follows: TGTGCGAGCAATATGCAGGGGGCAAACATTCAGTACTTC.

Turning to this clonotype: A read error may account for a junction end that differs from germline. This rearrangement joins TRBV12-3 or TRBV12-4 to TRBJ2-6; D is possibly TRBD1 (5 bases). The CDR3 has 17 residues. CDR3 sequence: CASSPGTSVPGANVLTF. Written as DNA, the CDR3 is TGTGCCAGCAGTCCTGGAACTTCTGTCCCTGGGGCCAACGTCTTGACTTTC.

In its sample, this clonotype was seen a few times. Germline and junction disagree at one end, which may indicate a read error. The chain joins TRBV4-1 to TRBJ1-5; D gene unclear. The CDR3 extends over 15 amino acids. Germline CDR1 and CDR2: MGHRA and YSYEKL. The chain's CDR3 is CVSSQDLGSNQPLHF. DNA of the CDR3: TGCGTCAGCAGCCAAGATCTGGGGAGCAATCAGCCCCTGCATTTT.

The gene calls are TRBV6-1 and TRBJ2-7, with TRBD2 matching over 7 bases. CDR1 is MNHNS and CDR2 is SASEGT in the germline V gene. J lost 6 bases, V lost 11 bases, and 13 bases had no gene match. The CDR3 length is 13 residues. Written as DNA, the CDR3 is TGTGCCGGTATGCGGGACGGGGGGAGCGAGCAGTACTTC. It translates to CAGMRDGGSEQYF.

On this clonotype: Relative to the germline gene, one junction end is altered; a read error may explain this. This chain connects TRBV4-1 to TRBJ1-1; D gene uncertain. The CDR3 extends over 15 amino acids. Germline CDR1 MGHRA, CDR2 YSYEKL. This chain's CDR3 is CASGPPQRVGTETFF. DNA of the CDR3: TGCGCCAGCGGCCCACCTCAAAGGGTGGGCACTGAAACTTTCTTT.

Worth noting for this clonotype: Given a much more abundant clone one base away, this may be a read error. The chain recombines TRBV7-9 with TRBJ1-1; 8 bases agree with TRBD1. The CDR3 is 14 residues long. Germline V lookup: CDR1 SEHNR, CDR2 FQNEAQ (reference sequence). CDR3 bases: TGTGCCAGCAGCTCCCAGGGGGCGAACACTGAAGCTCTCTTT. This codes for CASSSQGANTEALF.

Many counts were recorded for this clonotype. This CDR3 reads CSADSGTSGSTDTQYF. The CDR3 coding sequence is TGCAGTGCTGATTCCGGGACTAGCGGCAGCACAGATACGCAGTATTTT. The V call is TRBV20-1, the J call TRBJ2-3, with 11 nucleotides matching TRBD2. Losses at the gene ends were 5 bases for V and 0 bases for J; bases not matched to a gene: 7. In germline, CDR1 is DFQATT, CDR2 SNEGSKA (reference sequence). The CDR3 has 16 amino acids.

Details on this clonotype: Mismatch with germline at one junction end may stem from a read error. V and J are TRBV5-1 and TRBJ2-3; TRBD2 might be the D (5 bases). This CDR3 has 14 amino acids. CDR1 and CDR2 from the germline V gene are SGHRS and YFSETQ. The CDR3 nucleotides are TGCGCCTGCAGTGCAGTGGGAGACGACGATACGCAGTATTTT. This translates into CACSAVGDDDTQYF.

A remark on this clonotype: A read error may account for a junction end that differs from germline. The V gene is TRBV7-9, the J gene TRBJ1-5; D gene uncertain. The germline gives CDR1 SEHNR, CDR2 FQNEAQ (reference sequence). This CDR3 comprises 12 residues. The CDR3 spells CASSLGNQPRHF. As DNA, the CDR3 is TGTGCCAGCAGCTTAGGCAATCAGCCCCGGCATTTT. The variable domain in full, completed from reference TRBV7-9 and TRBJ1-5, reads DTGVSQNPRHKITKRGQNVTFRCDPISEHNRLYWYRQTLGQGPEFLTYFQNEAQLEKSRLLSDRFSAERPKGSFSTLEIQRTEQGDSAMYLCASSLGNQPRHFGDGTRLSIL.

For this clonotype: This could be a read error, since a much larger clone is one nucleotide away. This chain joins TRBV20-1 and TRBJ2-1; 9 nucleotides agree with TRBD1. This CDR3 has 15 residues. Germline V gene data show CDR1 as DFQATT and CDR2 as SNEGSKA (reference sequence). V trimming: 6 bases; J trimming: 8 bases; junction bases outside the gene matches: 14. In DNA, the CDR3 is TGCAGTGCCAGCACGACAGGGGGTAAAGGCGATGAGCAGTTCTTC. Translation: CSASTTGGKGDEQFF.

The gene calls are TRBV6-2 or TRBV6-3 and TRBJ2-3; D gene ambiguous. The better agreement between TRBJ1-5 and the DNA end casts doubt on the J call. Looked up from germline, CDR1 is MNHEY and CDR2 is SVGEGT. The CDR3 has 16 amino acids. CDR3: CASSYASLVSTDTQHF. Written as DNA, the CDR3 is TGTGCCAGCAGTTACGCGTCGCTAGTGTCCACTGATACGCAGCATTTT.

This clonotype was found a few times. Possible read error: a much larger clone is one base away. A read error is likely, as this CDR3 ends without the conserved phenylalanine or tryptophan. The chain is built from TRBV30 and TRBJ2-6; D is ambiguous. V lost 6 bases and J 1 base, leaving 7 bases between the germline ends. The CDR3 loop spans 13 amino acids. CDR1 and CDR2 from the germline V gene are GTSNPN and SVGIG (reference sequence). In DNA, the CDR3 is TGTGCCTGTGGGCAATCTGGGGCCAACGTCCTGACTTTG. It encodes CACGQSGANVLTL.